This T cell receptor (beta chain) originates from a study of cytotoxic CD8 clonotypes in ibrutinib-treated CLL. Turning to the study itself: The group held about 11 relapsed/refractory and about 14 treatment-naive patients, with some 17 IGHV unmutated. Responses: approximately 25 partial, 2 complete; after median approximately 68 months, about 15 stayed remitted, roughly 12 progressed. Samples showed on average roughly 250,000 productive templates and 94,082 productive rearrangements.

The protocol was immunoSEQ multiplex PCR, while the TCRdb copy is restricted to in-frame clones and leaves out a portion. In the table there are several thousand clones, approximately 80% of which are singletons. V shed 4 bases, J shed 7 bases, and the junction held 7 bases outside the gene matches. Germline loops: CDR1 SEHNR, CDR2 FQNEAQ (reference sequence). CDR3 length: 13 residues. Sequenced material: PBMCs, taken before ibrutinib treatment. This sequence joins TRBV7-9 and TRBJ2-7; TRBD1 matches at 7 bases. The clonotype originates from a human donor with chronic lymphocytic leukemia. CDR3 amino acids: CASSSTGLGEQYF. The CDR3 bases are TGTGCCAGCAGCTCGACAGGGTTGGGAGAGCAGTACTTC.